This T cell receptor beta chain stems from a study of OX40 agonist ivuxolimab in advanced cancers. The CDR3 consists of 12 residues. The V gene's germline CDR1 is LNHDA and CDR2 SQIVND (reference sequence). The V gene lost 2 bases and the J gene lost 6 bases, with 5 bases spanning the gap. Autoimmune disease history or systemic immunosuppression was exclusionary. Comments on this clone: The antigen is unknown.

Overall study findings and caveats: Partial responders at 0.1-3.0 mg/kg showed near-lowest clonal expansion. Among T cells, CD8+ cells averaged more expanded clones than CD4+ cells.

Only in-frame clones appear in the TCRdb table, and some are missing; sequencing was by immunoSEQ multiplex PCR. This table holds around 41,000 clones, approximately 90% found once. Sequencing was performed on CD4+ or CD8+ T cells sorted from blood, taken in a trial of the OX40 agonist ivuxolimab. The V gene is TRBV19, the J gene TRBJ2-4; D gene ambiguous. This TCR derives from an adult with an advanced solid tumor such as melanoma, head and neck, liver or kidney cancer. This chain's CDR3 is CASSISPNIQYF. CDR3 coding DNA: TGTGCCAGTAGTATATCTCCAAACATTCAGTACTTC.